A selection of T cell receptor beta chains follows, all from one sample in a study of cytotoxic CD8 clonotypes in ibrutinib-treated CLL. Assay used: immunoSEQ multiplex PCR; TCRdb lists only in-frame clones, some missing. The sample holds almost 45,000 clones; over 60% are singletons and the top ten take 13%. The specimen comprised PBMCs, sampled after 12 months of ibrutinib treatment. These receptors originate from a human donor with chronic lymphocytic leukemia. The CDR3 runs from the conserved cysteine through the conserved F or W. The D gene is left open where the match is weak. The listing skips clone size in some rows; elsewhere it reads once, few, many or a size class.

. . TRBJ2-1 TRBV20-1 TGCAGTGCGCGAACCGATGAGCAGTTCTTC CSARTDEQFF
TRBD2 . TRBJ2-7 TRBV5-1 TGCGCCAGTCACCCGGGGACTAGCGGGAACTACGAGCAGTACTTC CASHPGTSGNYEQYF
TRBD2 . TRBJ2-5 TRBV2 TGTGCCGGTGGACTAGCGGAAGAGACCCAGTACTTC CAGGLAEETQYF
TRBD2 few TRBJ2-7 TRBV10-1 TGCGCCAGCAGTGAGTTCGTACTAGCGGGTGGCTTACAGAGCTACGAGCAGTACTTC CASSEFVLAGGLQSYEQYF
TRBD1 . TRBJ2-3 TRBV19 TGTGCCAGTAGTACGGGACAGACCACAGATACGCAGTATTTT CASSTGQTTDTQYF
TRBD1 . TRBJ2-7 TRBV19 TGTGCCAGTAGTATAGGACAGGGGACCTACGAGCAGTACTTC CASSIGQGTYEQYF
. . TRBJ1-1 TRBV19 TGTGCCAGTAGTCCGCGGACGGCGGGGGGCACTGAAGCTTTCTTT CASSPRTAGGTEAFF
TRBD1 many TRBJ1-1 TRBV7-6 TGTGCCAGCAGCGGGACGACAGGGACTGAAGCTTTCTTT CASSGTTGTEAFF
TRBD2 . TRBJ2-2 TRBV27 TGTGCCAGCAGTTTAACGCTAGCGGGTTATCACCGGGGAGCTGTTTTT CASSLTLAGYHRGAVF
. . TRBJ2-5 TRBV7-2 TGTGCCAGCAGCGCCTTCGGGAGAACAGAGACCCAGTACTTC CASSAFGRTETQYF
. . TRBJ1-5 TRBV10-3 TGTGCCTCCGGGATCGATAGCAATCAGCCCCAGCATTTT CASGIDSNQPQHF
. . TRBJ1-2 TRBV30 TGTGCCTGGAGTGTTGGATTTCTTTTTGGCTACACCTTC CAWSVGFLFGYTF
. few TRBJ1-2 TRBV1 TGCACCAGCAGCCAACGTGGGCAGGGTAGTGACTATGGCTACACCTTC CTSSQRGQGSDYGYTF
. . TRBJ1-1 TRBV11-1 TGTGCCAGCAGCTTGCCTGCGGAGAACACTGAAGCTTTCTTT CASSLPAENTEAFF
. . TRBJ2-2 TRBV9 TGTGCCAGCAGCGTAGCTACGGCGGGGTTCGGCACCGGGGAGCTGTTTTTT CASSVATAGFGTGELFF
TRBD2 once TRBJ2-2 TRBV27 TGTGCCAGCAGTTTATCTGGCGGATATCGGCGGGAGATCCTGCCCGGGGAGCTGTTTTTT CASSLSGGYRREILPGELFF
. . TRBJ2-3 TRBV20-1 TGCAGTGCTATCTCGGGTGATACGCAGTATTTT CSAISGDTQYF
. . TRBJ2-7 TRBV5-5 TGTGCCAGCAGCTATGTTGAAAGCCCTCACCCCTACGAGCAGTACTTC CASSYVESPHPYEQYF
TRBD2 . TRBJ2-2 TRBV29-1 TGCAGCGCCATCACGGGGGGGACCGGGGAGCTGTTTTTT CSAITGGTGELFF
TRBD1 . TRBJ1-1 TRBV7-6 TGTGCCAGCTCGGGGATAACAGGGGGGAACACTGAAGCTTTCTTT CASSGITGGNTEAFF
. . TRBJ1-5 TRBV28 TGTGCCAGCAGAACCGGACAGCTAGACAATCAGCCCCAGCATTTT CASRTGQLDNQPQHF
. . TRBJ1-3 TRBV10-3 TGTGCCATCAGGTCGGACACCAGCGGGGGAAACACCATATATTTT CAIRSDTSGGNTIYF
. few TRBJ1-2 TRBV7-9 TGTGCGATCGATGGGGGGGTCTTTGGCTATGGCTACACCTTC CAIDGGVFGYGYTF
. . TRBJ2-1 TRBV11-3 TGTGCCAGCAGCCGGGGGGCGGGGAACAATGAGCAGTTCTTC CASSRGAGNNEQFF
. . TRBJ1-2 TRBV5-1 TGCGCCAGCAGCTTGGACCCGAACTATGGCTACACCTTC CASSLDPNYGYTF
. . TRBJ1-2 TRBV10-3 TGTGCCATCAGTGAGTCGGGCAACTATGGCTACACCTTC CAISESGNYGYTF
TRBD1 . TRBJ1-2 TRBV7-9 TGTGCCAGCAGCTTGGGACAGGGAGAGCTCGGCTACACCTTC CASSLGQGELGYTF
. . TRBJ1-2 TRBV28 TGTGCCAGCAGTTTCACAGGGTGGGGTCATGGCTACACCTTC CASSFTGWGHGYTF
. few TRBJ1-2 TRBV7-2 TGTGCCAGCAGCTCCTACACCCCGACCAACAGTGGCTACACCTTC CASSSYTPTNSGYTF
TRBD1 . TRBJ2-2 TRBV19 TGTGCCAGTTGGGACAGGGGTAGCACCGGGGAGCTGTTTTTT CASWDRGSTGELFF
TRBD2 . TRBJ2-3 TRBV9 TGTGCCAGCAGCGCTACTGGCGGGAGGGTCACAGATACGCAGTATTTT CASSATGGRVTDTQYF
TRBD2 . TRBJ2-7 TRBV10-3 TGTGCCACCCAGGAAGAGCGGGAGGGCCCCTACTTC CATQEEREGPYF
TRBD1 . TRBJ1-3 TRBV19 TGTGCCGCCAGACAGGGGGCAGGCTCTGGAAACACCATATATTTT CAARQGAGSGNTIYF
TRBD2 . TRBJ2-4 TRBV4-1 TGCGCCAGCAGCCAAGGTCCGACTAGCGGGCGGGCCAAAAACATTCAGTACTTC CASSQGPTSGRAKNIQYF
. . TRBJ2-3 TRBV5-5 TGTGCCAGCAGCCGGGGCAGCACAGATACGCAGTATTTT CASSRGSTDTQYF
. . TRBJ1-1 TRBV10-3 TGTGCCATCAGCGAGTCAGGAGTAGTGAACACTGAAGCTTTCTTT CAISESGVVNTEAFF
. . TRBJ2-3 TRBV2 TGTGCCAGCAGGCCCCTCGGCTACCGTAGCACAGATACGCAGTATTTT CASRPLGYRSTDTQYF
TRBD2 . TRBJ2-3 TRBV7-9 TGTGCCAGCAGCTTAGCGCGGGAGGTGAGGACAGATACGCAGTATTTT CASSLAREVRTDTQYF
. once TRBJ1-4 TRBV7-9 TGTGCCAGCAGCTTACTCGTCGTCCGTCAGGAGGATGAAAAACTGTTTTTT CASSLLVVRQEDEKLFF
TRBD2 . TRBJ2-1 TRBV27 TGTGCCAGCAGTAGCGGGAGTTCCTACAATGAGCAGTTCTTC CASSSGSSYNEQFF
. once TRBJ2-3 TRBV6-5 TGTGCCAGTAACAGGGACACAGATACGCAGTATTTT CASNRDTDTQYF
. . TRBJ2-4 TRBV27 TGTGCCAGCAGTTTAAGTTACCCCAAAAACATTCAGTACTTC CASSLSYPKNIQYF
. . TRBJ2-1 TRBV19 TGTGCCAGTAGTATATCAGGGGCAGGGAACTACAATGAGCAGTTCTTC CASSISGAGNYNEQFF
. . TRBJ2-5 TRBV10-3 TGTGCCATCAGTGAGGATCCTCCAGAGACCCAGTACTTC CAISEDPPETQYF
TRBD1 . TRBJ2-1 TRBV19 TGTGCCAGTAGTATATCCGGACAGGGGACCTACAATGAGCAGTTCTTC CASSISGQGTYNEQFF
. . TRBJ1-1 TRBV7-9 TGTGCCAGCAGCTCGGCCCAGGCAGGGTCGAACACTGAAGCTTTCTTT CASSSAQAGSNTEAFF
. . TRBJ2-3 TRBV6-1 TGTGCCAGCAGACCGGGACAAACCTGGGTAGATACGCAGTATTTT CASRPGQTWVDTQYF
TRBD1 . TRBJ1-1 TRBV7-9 TGTGCCAGCAGCCCACAGGGGTCGGGTGAAGCTTTCTTT CASSPQGSGEAFF
TRBD1 . TRBJ2-3 TRBV6-1 TGTGCCAGCAGTCTGGACAGGGAAGTCACAGATACGCAGTATTTT CASSLDREVTDTQYF
. . TRBJ1-5 TRBV21-1 TGTGCCAGCAGCAAAGAGCGGGGTGGGGGTCAGCCCCAGCATTTT CASSKERGGGQPQHF
. few TRBJ2-2 TRBV2 TGTGCCAGCCGATTGAACACCGGGGAGCTGTTTTTT CASRLNTGELFF
TRBD2 . TRBJ2-2 TRBV13 TGTGCCAGCAGCCCCCAGCGGGAGGGCCTCACCGGGGAGCTGTTTTTT CASSPQREGLTGELFF
. . TRBJ1-1 TRBV5-1 TGCGCCAGCAGCCCCAAGACAGGTTGGGACACTGAAGCTTTCTTT CASSPKTGWDTEAFF
TRBD2 . TRBJ2-7 TRBV10-2 TGCGCCAGCAGTGAGTGGCCTAGCGGGAGCTCCTACGAGCAGTACTTC CASSEWPSGSSYEQYF
. . TRBJ2-3 TRBV7-9 TGTGCCAGCAGCTTAATGGGCCCGGGGGATGGAGATACGCAGTATTTT CASSLMGPGDGDTQYF
. . TRBJ1-2 TRBV6-1 TGTGCCAGCAACACAGGGTCGGGCGGCTACACCTTC CASNTGSGGYTF
. . TRBJ2-1 TRBV10-1 TGCGCCAGCAGTGAGTCTTCTATAACCCCCCGCGATGAGCAGTTCTTC CASSESSITPRDEQFF
TRBD2 . TRBJ2-1 TRBV7-8 TGTGCCAGCAGCCGCTCTGGGGAGGGGCAGTTCTTC CASSRSGEGQFF
. . TRBJ2-7 TRBV7-2 TGTGCCAGCAGCTTAGAAGTCTCCTACGAGCAGTACTTC CASSLEVSYEQYF
. . TRBJ1-2 TRBV11-2 TGTGCCAGCAGCTTATCCAGTCAGAGTGGCTACACCTTC CASSLSSQSGYTF